A selection of T cell receptor beta chains follows, all from one sample in a study of blood T cell repertoires in COVID-19. Measured with immunoSEQ multiplex PCR; TCRdb has only the in-frame clones, and not every one. The sample shows around 450,000 clones, about nine tenths of them seen only once. Sequencing was carried out using PBMCs or T cells enriched from blood (not recorded which). Receptor source: a woman aged 18 to 35 who had recovered from COVID-19. Each CDR3 is given with its conserved first and last residue.

J gene: TRBJ2-3; V gene: TRBV3-1/TRBV3-2; CDR3 protein: CASSPPRREGTDTQYF
J gene: TRBJ2-5; V gene: TRBV15; CDR3 protein: CATSFNRVGETQYF
J gene: TRBJ2-1; V gene: TRBV18; CDR3 protein: CASSPLAGGLWEQFF
J gene: TRBJ1-2; V gene: TRBV28; CDR3 protein: CASSYRDRANYGYTF
J gene: TRBJ1-3; V gene: TRBV4-1; CDR3 protein: CASSQETGIRNTIYF
J gene: TRBJ1-1; V gene: TRBV5-1; CDR3 protein: CASSSLVSGNTEAFF
J gene: TRBJ2-1; V gene: TRBV6-6; CDR3 protein: CASSYGAEGQFF
J gene: TRBJ1-2; V gene: TRBV4-1; CDR3 protein: CASSQDPREGLNGYTF
J gene: TRBJ2-7; V gene: TRBV6-5; CDR3 protein: CASSYSRGSYEQYF
J gene: TRBJ1-5; V gene: TRBV6-6; CDR3 protein: CASSSWGGRVTQPQHF
J gene: TRBJ1-3; V gene: TRBV5-1; CDR3 protein: CASSLRGWTGSLFSGNTIYF
J gene: TRBJ1-2; V gene: TRBV6-1; CDR3 protein: CASSEWGVGNYGYTF
J gene: TRBJ1-1; V gene: TRBV5-1; CDR3 protein: CASSHGDRADTEAFF
J gene: TRBJ2-2; V gene: TRBV7-9; CDR3 protein: CASSLGGNGELFF
J gene: TRBJ2-5; V gene: TRBV7-9; CDR3 protein: CASSLYWGVEETQYF
J gene: TRBJ1-2; V gene: TRBV7-2; CDR3 protein: CASSRDPSDRSYTF
J gene: TRBJ1-2; V gene: TRBV10-3; CDR3 protein: CAISESGDPYGYTF
J gene: TRBJ2-2; V gene: TRBV7-9; CDR3 protein: CAEETEGPNSNTGELFF
J gene: TRBJ2-3; V gene: TRBV7-3; CDR3 protein: CASSPSGGEDTQYF
J gene: TRBJ2-1; V gene: TRBV7-2; CDR3 protein: CASSLYAGGHNEQFF
J gene: TRBJ1-2; V gene: TRBV5-4; CDR3 protein: CASSFIGGGYGYTF
J gene: TRBJ2-5; V gene: TRBV11-1; CDR3 protein: CASRLGRGETQYF
J gene: TRBJ1-5; V gene: TRBV2; CDR3 protein: CASSVLKGQRSNQPQHF
J gene: TRBJ2-3; V gene: TRBV9; CDR3 protein: CASTPNRFTDTQYF
J gene: TRBJ2-7; V gene: TRBV19; CDR3 protein: CASSTVAGSYEQYF
J gene: TRBJ2-2; V gene: TRBV6-5; CDR3 protein: CASSYSIGGGELFF
J gene: TRBJ1-1; V gene: TRBV2; CDR3 protein: CASSVQGLVGTEAFF
J gene: TRBJ1-1; V gene: TRBV30; CDR3 protein: CAWSSRGNTEAFF
J gene: TRBJ2-7; V gene: TRBV10-3; CDR3 protein: CAIGTSGGYEQYF
J gene: TRBJ2-1; V gene: TRBV3-1/TRBV3-2; CDR3 protein: CASSLRVNEQFF
J gene: TRBJ1-2; V gene: TRBV4-1; CDR3 protein: CASSRGRQGNYGYTF
J gene: TRBJ2-7; V gene: TRBV5-1; CDR3 protein: CASSSSGILDEQYF
J gene: TRBJ1-5; V gene: TRBV30; CDR3 protein: CAWSGQGRQPQHF
J gene: TRBJ1-1; V gene: TRBV19; CDR3 protein: CASRTYRGETEAFF
J gene: TRBJ1-3; V gene: TRBV5-1; CDR3 protein: CASSLDSLGTGNTIYF
J gene: TRBJ2-7; V gene: TRBV7-9; CDR3 protein: CASSLNAGGREQYF
J gene: TRBJ2-1; V gene: TRBV2; CDR3 protein: CASSDLGSSYNEQFF
J gene: TRBJ1-5; V gene: TRBV6-1; CDR3 protein: CASSEVFGGNQPQHF
J gene: TRBJ2-1; V gene: TRBV19; CDR3 protein: CASSIEEAGGNEQFF
J gene: TRBJ1-3; V gene: TRBV7-9; CDR3 protein: CASSPTRDRIGNTIYF
J gene: TRBJ2-7; V gene: TRBV10-3; CDR3 protein: CAITPDRGREQYF
J gene: TRBJ2-7; V gene: TRBV7-9; CDR3 protein: CASSPYGGYEQYF
J gene: TRBJ2-7; V gene: TRBV2; CDR3 protein: CASSHGRDNSYEQYF
J gene: TRBJ1-2; V gene: TRBV27; CDR3 protein: CASSFTGRGPNYGYTF
J gene: TRBJ1-5; V gene: TRBV2; CDR3 protein: CASSGNVVLGQMNQPQHF
J gene: TRBJ1-2; V gene: TRBV7-2; CDR3 protein: CASSLYITATYGYTF
J gene: TRBJ1-2; V gene: TRBV7-6; CDR3 protein: CASSSRGQLGYTF
J gene: TRBJ2-1; V gene: TRBV5-6; CDR3 protein: CASSHTGSEQFF